This TCR beta chain was observed in a study of monozygotic twins with inflammatory bowel disease. Study results and limitations: Distinction of different T cell subtypes was not possible.

About this clonotype: Its antigen is not identified.

Generation of cDNA took place in eight separate reactions per sample. TCRdb reprocessed the 5' RACE reads and reports one entry per CDR3 protein, with no DNA. This table lists 400,000 to 500,000 distinct CDR3 sequences. Germline V lookup: CDR1 SGHRS, CDR2 YFSETQ. This CDR3 is 15 amino acids long. Blood (around 2.5 ml) was collected from every donor individually. This receptor was obtained from a human donor with ulcerative colitis or Crohn's disease, or a healthy co-twin of an affected twin (not recorded which). The specimen sequenced was blood. The chain carries TRBV5-1 and TRBJ2-5; lacking DNA, the TRBD1 call made by TCRdb goes unchecked. CDR3 residues: CASSLSGTGEETQYF.